The entry below gives a single T cell receptor (beta chain) sequence along with its context. Its antigen is not identified. The sample originates from a study of chemoradiotherapy in HPV16-positive cancers. Study outcomes and limitations: Only two HPV16-positive patients supplied the functional HPV-specificity definition.

This table comes from immunoSEQ multiplex PCR, and its TCRdb copy is limited to in-frame clones, with some not included. The data show 15,000 or so clones, roughly 89% seen once. The germline V and J ends were trimmed by 1 base and 7 bases, with 11 bases remaining between them. CDR1 is SGHAT and CDR2 is FQNNGV in the germline V gene. The CDR3 contains 14 residues. The source of this sequence is a human donor with HPV-associated anogenital cancer. The sample was blood, taken from a patient who underwent chemoradiotherapy. The chain couples TRBV11-2 to TRBJ1-5, with D unclear. The CDR3 loop is CASSLVGPAQPQHF. CDR3 DNA sequence: TGTGCCAGCAGCTTAGTTGGACCGGCGCAGCCCCAGCATTTT.